This T cell receptor (beta chain) was captured in a study of blood T cells in healthy people across ages. Study at large: For every two T cells, template switching captured about one barcoded beta molecule. Study-level findings and limits: Naive T cell percentage showed a strong correlation with the diversity of TCR beta. Getting older went along with TCR beta diversity per million T cells dropping roughly linearly.

Details on this clonotype: Its antigen is still unknown.

Through a sample-barcoded 5' primer and a J-beta primer mix, a second PCR was run for 7 to 11 cycles. TCRdb re-called the 5' RACE reads with MiXCR, one entry per CDR3 protein. The repertoire holds 550,000 to 700,000 distinct CDR3 sequences, with roughly 28% as singletons. In each sample, at least 7 million PBMCs were isolated. Trimming at V came to 6 bases and at J to 2 bases, leaving 6 bases not matched to a gene. Germline V gene data show CDR1 as SNHLY and CDR2 as FYNNEI. CDR3 size: 16 residues. The source of this sequence is a woman in her 70s in good health. V and J are TRBV2 and TRBJ2-3, with 12 bases that match TRBD2. Specimen: blood. The CDR3 DNA is TGTGCCAGCAGATGGACTAGCGGGGAAACCACAGATACGCAGTATTTT. Translating gives CASRWTSGETTDTQYF. Full variable domain (missing parts from reference TRBV2 and TRBJ2-3): EPEVTQTPSHQVTQMGQEVILRCVPISNHLYFYWYRQILGQKVEFLVSFYNNEISEKSEIFDDQFSVERPDGSNFTLKIRSTKLEDSAMYFCASRWTSGETTDTQYFGPGTRLTVL.